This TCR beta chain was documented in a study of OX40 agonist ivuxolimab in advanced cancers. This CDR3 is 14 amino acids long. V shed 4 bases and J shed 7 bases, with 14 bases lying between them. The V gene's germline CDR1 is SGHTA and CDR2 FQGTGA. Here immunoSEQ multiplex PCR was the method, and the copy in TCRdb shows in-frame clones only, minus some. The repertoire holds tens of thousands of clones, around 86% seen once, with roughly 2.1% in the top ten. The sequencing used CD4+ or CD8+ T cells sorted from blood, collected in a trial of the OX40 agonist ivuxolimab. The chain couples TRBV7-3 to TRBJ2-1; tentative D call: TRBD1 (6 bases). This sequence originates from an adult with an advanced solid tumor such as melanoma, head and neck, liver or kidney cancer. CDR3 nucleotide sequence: TGTGCCAGCAGCTCCGCACAGGGTCGGAATGAGCAGTTCTTC. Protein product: CASSSAQGRNEQFF.